These 4 T cell receptor beta chains share one sample of origin, sequenced in a study of blood T cells in healthy people across ages. For the second PCR, which ran for roughly 6 to 12 cycles, a sample-barcoded 5' primer and a J-beta primer mix were used. TCRdb re-analysed the 5' RACE reads in MiXCR, keeping a single row per CDR3 protein. The data hold about 670,000 distinct CDR3 sequences, with approximately 52% observed a single time. The sequencing sample was made of blood. Source of these receptors: a woman older than 75 in good health.

This clonotype has more than one count but fewer than ten. This chain joins TRBV24-1 and TRBJ2-5; 14 nucleotides line up with TRBD2. Germline trimming cut 11 bases from V and 5 bases from J; bases unmatched to any gene: 9. Germline loops: CDR1 KGHDR, CDR2 SFDVKD. CDR3 length: 15 amino acids. In DNA, the CDR3 is TGTGCCATCGGCAGGACTAGCGGGAGGCAGGAGACCCAGTACTTC. Protein product: CAIGRTSGRQETQYF.

As for this clonotype: This may be a read error: a much more frequent sequence differs by one nucleotide. This chain uses TRBV7-3 with TRBJ2-5; no reliable D call. Germline CDR1 reads SGHTA; CDR2 reads FQGTGA. This CDR3 region has 13 residues. Trimming pared 7 bases from V and 5 bases from J, leaving 14 bases between. The CDR3 reads CASNFGTVETQYF. The CDR3 DNA sequence: TGTGCCAGCAACTTCGGAACTGTGGAGACCCAGTACTTC.

This chain joins TRBV2 and TRBJ1-2, with TRBD1 as a possible D gene (6 bases). V lost 6 bases to trimming and J lost 5 bases, with 16 bases between them. Germline V gives CDR1 SNHLY, CDR2 FYNNEI. There are 14 residues in the CDR3. CDR3 nucleotides: TGTGCCAGCAGCGAGGGCCGGGGGCAATATGGCTACACCTTC. Protein product: CASSEGRGQYGYTF.

The genes are TRBV6-6 and TRBJ1-5; D unclear. Germline CDR1 is MNHNY and CDR2 is SVGAGI (reference sequence). CDR3 length: 17 residues. V lost 0 bases, J lost 0 bases, and 12 bases lay in between. The CDR3 here is CASSYSVADNSNQPQHF. Written as DNA, the CDR3 is TGTGCCAGCAGTTACTCGGTGGCAGATAATAGCAATCAGCCCCAGCATTTT.